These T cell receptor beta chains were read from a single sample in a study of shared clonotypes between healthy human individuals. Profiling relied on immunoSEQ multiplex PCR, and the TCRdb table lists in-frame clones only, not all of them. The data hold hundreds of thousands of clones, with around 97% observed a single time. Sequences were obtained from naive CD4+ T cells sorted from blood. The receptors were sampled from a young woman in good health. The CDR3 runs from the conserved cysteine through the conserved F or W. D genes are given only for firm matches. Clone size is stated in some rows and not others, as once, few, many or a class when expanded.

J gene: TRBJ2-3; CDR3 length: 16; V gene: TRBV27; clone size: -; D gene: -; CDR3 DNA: TGTGCCAGCAGTTCCCCTCGGGGCCGCGTCACAGATACGCAGTATTTT; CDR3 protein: CASSSPRGRVTDTQYF
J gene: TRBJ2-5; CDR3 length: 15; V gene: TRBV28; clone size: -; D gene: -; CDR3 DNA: TGTGCCAGCAGTCCCCCACCCGGGGTCCAAGAGACCCAGTACTTC; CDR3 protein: CASSPPPGVQETQYF
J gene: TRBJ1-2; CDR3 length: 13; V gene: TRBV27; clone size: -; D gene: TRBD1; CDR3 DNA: TGTGCCAGCAGTTTAAAGGGGGCGGGGGGCTACACCTTC; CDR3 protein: CASSLKGAGGYTF
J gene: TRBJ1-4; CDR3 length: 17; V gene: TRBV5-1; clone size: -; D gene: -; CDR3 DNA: TGCGCCAGCAGCTTGTTTTCTTCGTCCGGGCCTAATGAAAAACTGTTTTTT; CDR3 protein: CASSLFSSSGPNEKLFF
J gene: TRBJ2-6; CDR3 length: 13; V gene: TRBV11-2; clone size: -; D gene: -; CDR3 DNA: TGTGCCAGCAGCCCCATTGGGGCCAACGTCCTGACTTTC; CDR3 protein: CASSPIGANVLTF
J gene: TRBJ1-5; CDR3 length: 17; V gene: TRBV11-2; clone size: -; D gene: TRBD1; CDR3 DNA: TGTGCCAGCAGCTTAGGGGGGGACAGCCTCTACCGACAGCCCCAGCATTTT; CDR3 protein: CASSLGGDSLYRQPQHF
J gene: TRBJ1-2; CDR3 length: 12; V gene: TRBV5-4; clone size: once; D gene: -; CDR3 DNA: TGTGCCAGCAGCTCTTTGGGGGACGGCTACACCTTC; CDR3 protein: CASSSLGDGYTF
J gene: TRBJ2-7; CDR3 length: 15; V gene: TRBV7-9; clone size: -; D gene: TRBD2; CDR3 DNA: TGTGCCAGCAGCTTGGGAGCGGGAGGGATTTACGAGCAGTACTTC; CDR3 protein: CASSLGAGGIYEQYF
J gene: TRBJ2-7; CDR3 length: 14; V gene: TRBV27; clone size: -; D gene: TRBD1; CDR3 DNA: TGTGCCAGCAGTATCGGACAGGATTACTACGAGCAGTACTTC; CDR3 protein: CASSIGQDYYEQYF
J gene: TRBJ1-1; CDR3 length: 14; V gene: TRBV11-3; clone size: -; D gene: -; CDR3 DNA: TGTGCCAGCAGCTTAGAGAGCAGTCACACTGAAGCTTTCTTT; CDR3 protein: CASSLESSHTEAFF
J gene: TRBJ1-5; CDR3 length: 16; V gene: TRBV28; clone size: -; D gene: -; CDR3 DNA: TGTGCCAGCAGTTTGGCCAGGACAGCAAGCAATCAGCCCCAGCATTTT; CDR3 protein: CASSLARTASNQPQHF
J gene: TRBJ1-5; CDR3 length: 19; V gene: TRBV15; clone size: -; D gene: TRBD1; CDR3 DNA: TGTGCCACCAGCAGAACCCACGGGACAGTCCAATATAGCAATCAGCCCCAGCATTTT; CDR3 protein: CATSRTHGTVQYSNQPQHF
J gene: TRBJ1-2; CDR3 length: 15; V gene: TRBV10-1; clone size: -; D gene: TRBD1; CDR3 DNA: TGCGCCAGCAGTGACCCGGGACAGGGATCCTATGGCTACACCTTC; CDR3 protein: CASSDPGQGSYGYTF
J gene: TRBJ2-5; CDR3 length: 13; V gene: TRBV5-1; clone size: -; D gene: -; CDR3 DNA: TGCGCCAGCAGCTTAAGGAACCGAGGGACCCAGTACTTC; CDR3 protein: CASSLRNRGTQYF
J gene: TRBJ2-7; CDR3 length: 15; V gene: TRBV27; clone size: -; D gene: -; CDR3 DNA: TGTGCCAGCAGTTTAAGGGGCCTCTCTTCCTACGAGCAGTACTTC; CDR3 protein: CASSLRGLSSYEQYF
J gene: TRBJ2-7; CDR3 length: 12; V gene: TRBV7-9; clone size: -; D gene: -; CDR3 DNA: TGTGCCAGCAGCCTAAGGACGGGCCAGCAGTACTTC; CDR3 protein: CASSLRTGQQYF
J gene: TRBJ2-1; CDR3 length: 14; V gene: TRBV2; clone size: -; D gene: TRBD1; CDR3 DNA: TGTGCCAGCAGAACCGGGACAGAAACTAATGAGCAGTTCTTC; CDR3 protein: CASRTGTETNEQFF
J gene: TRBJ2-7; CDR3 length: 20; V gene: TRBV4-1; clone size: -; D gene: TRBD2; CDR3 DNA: TGCGCCAGCAGCCAAGGAATATTGCCTAGCGGGAGGTCGAGATCCTACGAGCAGTACTTC; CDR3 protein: CASSQGILPSGRSRSYEQYF
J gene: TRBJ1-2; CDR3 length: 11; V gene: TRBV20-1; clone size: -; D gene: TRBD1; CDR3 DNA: TGCAGTGCCGGACAGGTCTATGGCTACACCTTC; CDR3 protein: CSAGQVYGYTF
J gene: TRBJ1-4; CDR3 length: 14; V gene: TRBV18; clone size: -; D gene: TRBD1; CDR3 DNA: TGTGCCAGCTCACCAGGGACAGCTAATGAAAAACTGTTTTTT; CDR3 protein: CASSPGTANEKLFF
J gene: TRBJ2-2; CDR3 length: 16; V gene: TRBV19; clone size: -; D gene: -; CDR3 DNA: TGTGCCAGTAAACTCGGACAGCCTTCGGTCACCGGGGAGCTGTTTTTT; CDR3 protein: CASKLGQPSVTGELFF
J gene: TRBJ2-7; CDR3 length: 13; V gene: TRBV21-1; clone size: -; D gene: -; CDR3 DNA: TGTGCCGGACCCACTAGCGGGAGTGGTGAGCAGTACTTC; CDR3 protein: CAGPTSGSGEQYF
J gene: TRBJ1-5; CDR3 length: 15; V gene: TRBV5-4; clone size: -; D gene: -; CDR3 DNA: TGTGCCAGCAGCCGAGTACCGGGACAAGATCAGCCCCAGCATTTT; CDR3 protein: CASSRVPGQDQPQHF
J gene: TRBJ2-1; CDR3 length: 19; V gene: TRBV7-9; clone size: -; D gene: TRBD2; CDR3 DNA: TGTGCCAGCAGCTTATTACTAGCGGGAGTGTTTGGCACCTACAATGAGCAGTTCTTC; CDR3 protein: CASSLLLAGVFGTYNEQFF
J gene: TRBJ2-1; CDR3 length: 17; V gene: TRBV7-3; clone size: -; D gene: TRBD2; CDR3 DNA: TGTGCCAGCAGCTTTAGGGCGGGAGCCCTCTCCTACAATGAGCAGTTCTTC; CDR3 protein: CASSFRAGALSYNEQFF
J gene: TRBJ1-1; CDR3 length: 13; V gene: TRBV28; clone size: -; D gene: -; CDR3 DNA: TGTGCCAGCAGTTTTTTTGGGAACACTGAAGCTTTCTTT; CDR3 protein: CASSFFGNTEAFF
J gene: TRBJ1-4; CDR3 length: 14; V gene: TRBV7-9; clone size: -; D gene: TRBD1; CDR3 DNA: TGTGCCAGCAGTCGGGACAGCAATAATGAAAAACTGTTTTTT; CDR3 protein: CASSRDSNNEKLFF
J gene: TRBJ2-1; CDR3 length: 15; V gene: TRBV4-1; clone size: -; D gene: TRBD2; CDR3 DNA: TGCGCCAGCAGTCAGACCAGCGGGAGTATCGATGAGCAGTTCTTC; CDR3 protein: CASSQTSGSIDEQFF
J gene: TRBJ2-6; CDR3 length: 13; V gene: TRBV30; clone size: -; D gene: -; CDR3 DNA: TGTGCCTGGAGTGTAAATGGGGCCAACGTCCTGACTTTC; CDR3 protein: CAWSVNGANVLTF
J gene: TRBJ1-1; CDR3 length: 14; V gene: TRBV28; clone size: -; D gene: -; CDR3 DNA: TGTGCCAGCAGTTTAGCCTCCTCTGAAACTGAAGCTTTCTTT; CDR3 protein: CASSLASSETEAFF
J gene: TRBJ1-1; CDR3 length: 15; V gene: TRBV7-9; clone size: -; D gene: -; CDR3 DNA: TGTGCCAGCAGCTTAGTGGTCGGGAGGAACACTGAAGCTTTCTTT; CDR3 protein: CASSLVVGRNTEAFF
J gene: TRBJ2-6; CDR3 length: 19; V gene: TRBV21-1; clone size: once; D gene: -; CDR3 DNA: TGTGCCAGCAGCCTCCCCGGGACAGGGGAGGATGGGGGGGCCAACGTCCTGACTTTC; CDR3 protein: CASSLPGTGEDGGANVLTF
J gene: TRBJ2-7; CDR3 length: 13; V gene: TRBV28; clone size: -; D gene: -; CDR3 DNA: TGTGCCAGCAGTTTCCCAGGGATCGGCGAGCAGTACTTC; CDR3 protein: CASSFPGIGEQYF
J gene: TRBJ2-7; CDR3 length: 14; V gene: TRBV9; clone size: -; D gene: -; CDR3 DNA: TGTGCCAGCAGTCGGGGGACCGCGATGGGCGAGCAGTACTTC; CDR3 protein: CASSRGTAMGEQYF
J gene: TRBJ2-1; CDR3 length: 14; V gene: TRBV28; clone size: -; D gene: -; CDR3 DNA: TGTGCCAGCAGTTCAGAACTAGTGGGGAATGAGCAGTTCTTC; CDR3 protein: CASSSELVGNEQFF
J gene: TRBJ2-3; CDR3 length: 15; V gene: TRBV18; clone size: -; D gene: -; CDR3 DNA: TGTGCCAGCTCACCAAAAGGCGCTAGCTCAGATACGCAGTATTTT; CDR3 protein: CASSPKGASSDTQYF
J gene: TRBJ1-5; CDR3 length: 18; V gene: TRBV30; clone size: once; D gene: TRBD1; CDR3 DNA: TGTGCCTGGAGTGTAGAGGGCTCCGGGACAGGGGGCATGCAGCCCCAGCATTTT; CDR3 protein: CAWSVEGSGTGGMQPQHF
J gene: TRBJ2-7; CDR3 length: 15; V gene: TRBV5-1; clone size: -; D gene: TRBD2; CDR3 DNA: TGCGCCAGCAGAAGTACTAGCGGGAGGGCTCACGAGCAGTACTTC; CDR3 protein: CASRSTSGRAHEQYF
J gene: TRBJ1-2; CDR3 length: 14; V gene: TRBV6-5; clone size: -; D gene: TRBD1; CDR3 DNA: TGTGCCAGCAGCCCGGACAGGGGTATTGGGGGCTACACCTTC; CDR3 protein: CASSPDRGIGGYTF
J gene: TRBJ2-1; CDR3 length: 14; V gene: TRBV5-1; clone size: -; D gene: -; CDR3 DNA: TGCGCCAGCAGCTCCGGGTGGGTAGCTGCTGAGCAGTTCTTC; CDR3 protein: CASSSGWVAAEQFF
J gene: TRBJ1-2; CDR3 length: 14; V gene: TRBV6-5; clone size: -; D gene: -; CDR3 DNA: TGTGCCAGCAGTCAAACCGGTAAAAACTATGGCTACACCTTC; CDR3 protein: CASSQTGKNYGYTF
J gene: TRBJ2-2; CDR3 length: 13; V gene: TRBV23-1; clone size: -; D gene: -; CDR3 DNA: TGCGCCAGCAGTCCGTTAAACACCGGGGAGCTGTTTTTT; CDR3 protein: CASSPLNTGELFF